These T cell receptor beta chains were read from a single sample in a study of blood T cell repertoires in COVID-19. Some clones are missing from TCRdb's copy, which holds only in-frame ones; the method was immunoSEQ multiplex PCR. Among roughly 250,000 clones listed, approximately 85% were seen once. Sequencing input: PBMCs or T cells enriched from blood (not recorded which). The origin of the receptors is a woman in her forties or fifties who had recovered from COVID-19. Each CDR3 is given with its conserved first and last residue. The order of the fields is D gene, V gene, J gene, clone size, CDR3 DNA, CDR3 protein. A D gene is named only where the DNA matches it firmly. Expanded clones get a size class; other rows say once, few or many, or leave the size out.

.	TRBV2	TRBJ1-5	.	TGTGCCAGCAGTGGGATGCGGGGAAATCAGCCCCAGCATTTT	CASSGMRGNQPQHF
TRBD1	TRBV18	TRBJ1-2	.	TGTGCCAGCTCACCACTGGACAGGAATAGGGCTAACTATGGCTACACCTTC	CASSPLDRNRANYGYTF
TRBD2	TRBV7-2	TRBJ2-1	.	TGTGCCAGCAGCCCGGGGCGGGGGCGACTAGCGGGATCCTACAATGAGCAGTTCTTC	CASSPGRGRLAGSYNEQFF
.	TRBV24-1	TRBJ2-1	.	TGTGCCACCAGTGATTTGCTGGACTCCCCGTACAATGAGCAGTTCTTC	CATSDLLDSPYNEQFF
.	TRBV19	TRBJ2-7	.	TGTGCCAGTAGTATTGGCAGGGGCCCCTACGAGCAGTACTTC	CASSIGRGPYEQYF
.	TRBV18	TRBJ1-1	.	TGTGCCAGCTCACCCCGGACAGCGGTAACAACTGAAGCTTTCTTT	CASSPRTAVTTEAFF
TRBD1	TRBV6-5	TRBJ1-2	.	TGTGCCAGCAGCCTTAAAGGACAGGGGGCGATTGGCTACACCTTC	CASSLKGQGAIGYTF
.	TRBV19	TRBJ2-7	.	TGTGCCAGTAGTGGTACCGGGGGATTAAGCCACGAGCAGTACTTC	CASSGTGGLSHEQYF
TRBD1	TRBV27	TRBJ2-5	.	TGTGCCAGCGGGGTCGGGACAGGAGAGACCCAGTACTTC	CASGVGTGETQYF
.	TRBV7-9	TRBJ1-4	.	TGTGCCAGCAGCTCAATTGGACTAAAGAATGAAAAACTGTTTTTT	CASSSIGLKNEKLFF
.	TRBV5-1	TRBJ1-3	.	TGCGCCAGCAGCTTGGCCGAGGCCGGTGCAACTGGAAACACCATATATTTT	CASSLAEAGATGNTIYF
TRBD2	TRBV19	TRBJ2-1	.	TGTGCCAGTATTATAGTTCTAAGCGGGAGAGGCCTCGGCTCCTACAATGAGCAGTTCTTC	CASIIVLSGRGLGSYNEQFF
TRBD2	TRBV19	TRBJ2-2	once	TGTGCCAGTAGTATCGGGACTAGAATCCCCGGGGAGCTGTTTTTT	CASSIGTRIPGELFF
TRBD2	TRBV15	TRBJ2-3	.	TGTGCCACCAGCAGGGGACTAGCGGGAGCGGATACGCAGTATTTT	CATSRGLAGADTQYF
TRBD1	TRBV3-1/TRBV3-2	TRBJ2-3	.	TGTGCCAGCAGCCAAGATGAGACAGGGGCCGCAGATACGCAGTATTTT	CASSQDETGAADTQYF
TRBD2	TRBV4-1	TRBJ2-7	.	TGCGCCAGCAGCCACATTCTAGCGGCCTACGAGCAGTACTTC	CASSHILAAYEQYF
TRBD2	TRBV11-2	TRBJ2-7	.	TGTGCCAGCAGCTTAGGGGGACGACTAGCGGGAGGAAGCTACGAGCAGTACTTC	CASSLGGRLAGGSYEQYF
.	TRBV5-4	TRBJ1-6	once	TGTGCCAGCAGCCCCTCTAGAGACTATTCACCCCTCCACTTT	CASSPSRDYSPLHF
TRBD2	TRBV27	TRBJ2-2	.	TGTGCCAGCAGTTGGGTAGGACTAGCGGGAAAGAACGGGGAGCTGTTTTTT	CASSWVGLAGKNGELFF
.	TRBV6-5	TRBJ2-5	few	TGTGCCAGCAGTTACTCGATTGGTAGGGGAGAGACCCAGTACTTC	CASSYSIGRGETQYF
.	TRBV27	TRBJ2-7	.	TGTGCCAGCTGCTATCCGAGCTACGAGCAGTACTTC	CASCYPSYEQYF
.	TRBV5-1	TRBJ2-7	.	TGCGCCAGCGCCGACAGGGGGCGGCTAGCGGGGCCGACCTACGAGCAGTACTTC	CASADRGRLAGPTYEQYF
TRBD1	TRBV11-3	TRBJ2-7	.	TGTGCCAGCAGCTTACGGACAGGGGGCTCCTACGAGCAGTACTTC	CASSLRTGGSYEQYF
TRBD2	TRBV15	TRBJ2-1	.	TGTGCCACCAGCAGAGATCGGCTAGCGGGAGGCAATGAGCAGTTCTTC	CATSRDRLAGGNEQFF
.	TRBV3-1/TRBV3-2	TRBJ2-7	.	TGTGCCAGCAGCCAGCTGGGGGGGCGGGAGCAGTACTTC	CASSQLGGREQYF
TRBD2	TRBV7-7	TRBJ2-5	.	TGTGCTAGCGCCACGGGGCGGGGGTCCGGTGAGACCCAGTACTTC	CASATGRGSGETQYF
TRBD2	TRBV6-4	TRBJ2-3	few	TGTGCCAGCAGTGACCTAGCGGGAGGAGATACGCAGTATTTT	CASSDLAGGDTQYF
TRBD2	TRBV27	TRBJ2-7	.	TGTGCCAGCAGTCTCACTAGCGGGAGCCCATACGAGCAGTACTTC	CASSLTSGSPYEQYF
TRBD2	TRBV28	TRBJ2-1	.	TGTGCCAGCAGTTTTCGGGGGGTGGGCCATGAGCAGTTCTTC	CASSFRGVGHEQFF
TRBD1	TRBV6-5	TRBJ2-3	.	TGTGCCAGCAGTTACGCAGGACAGGCGCCAGATACGCAGTATTTT	CASSYAGQAPDTQYF
TRBD2	TRBV2	TRBJ2-1	.	TGTGCCAGCAGTTGGACTAGCGGTAACAATGAGCAGTTCTTC	CASSWTSGNNEQFF
TRBD2	TRBV9	TRBJ2-1	.	TGTGCCAGCAGCGTTACTAGCGGGAGGGCGGATGAGCAGTTCTTC	CASSVTSGRADEQFF